This T cell receptor (beta chain) appears in the sequencing data of a study of T cells in Graves' hyperthyroidism and ophthalmopathy. Germline CDR1 reads MGHDK; CDR2 reads SYGVNS. The CDR3 runs 15 residues. Between the trimmed V and J ends, which lost 2 bases and 5 bases, there was a span of 16 bases. Study-wide results and caveats: Among clonotypes expanded in thyroid above 0.001, most were also found in blood. Ophthalmopathy was identified by the model a median around 5.9 months ahead of onset.

Researchers barred patients who had uncontrolled infection, other autoimmune disease, pregnancy or lactation. Diagnosing involved the use of clinical symptoms, serum thyroxine and TRAb, thyroid ultrasound and orbital computed tomography. Regarding this clonotype: The antigen is not known.

RNA transcripts served as the template for amplifying TCR beta CDR3 regions. TCR CDR3 underwent first-round RT-PCR with the HTBI primer set. In TCRdb, the multiplex PCR reads were re-called with MiXCR into one record per CDR3 protein. Of about 600,000 distinct CDR3 sequences in the sample, about 15% are singletons; the top ten hold roughly an eighth. This TCR was sampled from a woman in her forties or fifties with Graves' ophthalmopathy. The sample comprised blood. The chain uses TRBV25-1 and TRBJ2-7; D tentatively reads TRBD1 or TRBD2 (6 bases each). CDR3 sequence (DNA): TGTGCCAGCAGTGAAGATCAGGGGAGGTTAAACGAGCAGTACTTC. Its translation: CASSEDQGRLNEQYF.